What follows are 14 T cell receptor beta chains derived from one specimen sequenced in a study of blood T cell repertoires in COVID-19 (TCRdb year 2020). Library preparation employed the immunoSEQ multiplex PCR assay. TCRdb carries this immuneACCESS record with in-frame sequences only. Its versions omit some clonotypes, under half of them owing to an unresolved V gene in the studies checked, with the rest unexplained. The sample has around 340,000 clones on record, 89% of them singletons. The top ten clones comprise around 3.9% of the sample. Source material: peripheral blood. The receptors here all came from a woman aged 55-70 years with COVID-19, enrolled during active disease.

The chain combines TRBV11-2 with TRBJ1-1, with a weak D call TRBD1 (6 bases). CDR1 is SGHAT, CDR2 FQNNGV, per germline. With 5 bases removed from V and 6 bases from J, the gap between germline ends came to 13 bases. There are 13 residues in the CDR3. The CDR3 DNA reads as TGTGCCAGCAGCACAGGGTTTTATGCTGAAGCTTTCTTT. Encoded protein: CASSTGFYAEAFF. The full variable domain, its missing parts supplied by reference TRBV11-2 and TRBJ1-1, is EAGVAQSPRYKIIEKRQSVAFWCNPISGHATLYWYQQILGQGPKLLIQFQNNGVVDDSQLPKDRFSAERLKGVDSTLKIQPAKLEDSAVYLCASSTGFYAEAFFGQGTRLTVV.

The chain recombines TRBV9 with TRBJ1-4; D unclear. V lost 4 bases to trimming and J lost 6 bases, with 13 bases between them. The CDR3 is made up of 14 amino acids. Germline CDR1 and CDR2: SGDLS and YYNGEE. The CDR3, as DNA: TGTGCCAGCAGCCTCGGGGAAGGAGATGAAAAACTGTTTTTT. Translation: CASSLGEGDEKLFF.

The chain uses TRBV9 and TRBJ2-7; maybe TRBD2 (5 bases). The V end was cut by 4 bases, the J end by 0 bases, with 17 bases between. Germline V gene sequence: CDR1 SGDLS, CDR2 YYNGEE. The CDR3 is made up of 16 amino acids. The CDR3 DNA sequence: TGTGCCAGCAGCCCAGATCACGCGGGTAGCTCCTACGAGCAGTACTTC. Amino acid sequence: CASSPDHAGSSYEQYF.

The rearrangement uses TRBV7-9 and TRBJ1-2, with 7 bases lining up with TRBD1. This CDR3 has 14 amino acids. Trimming at V came to 3 bases and at J to 4 bases, leaving 5 bases not matched to a gene. Germline CDR1 reads SEHNR; CDR2 reads FQNEAQ (reference sequence). CDR3 nucleotide sequence: TGTGCCAGCAGCTTCTCGACAGGGTCCTATGGCTACACCTTC. Its translation is CASSFSTGSYGYTF.

The gene calls are TRBV27 and TRBJ1-1; D is perhaps TRBD1 (6 bases). The CDR3 loop spans 14 amino acids. Germline values: CDR1 MNHEY, CDR2 SMNVEV (reference sequence). V was clipped by 6 bases and J by 0 bases, with 11 bases between them. CDR3 DNA: TGTGCCAGCAGCCGCGGACAGATGAACACTGAAGCTTTCTTT. Translation: CASSRGQMNTEAFF.

The J gene is TRBJ2-2, the V gene TRBV2; D is undetermined. Germline CDR1 and CDR2: SNHLY and FYNNEI. The CDR3 covers 14 residues. The V end lost 7 bases, the J end lost 5 bases, and 14 bases lay between the germline ends. DNA for the CDR3: TGTGCCAGCACTCCCCGCGGAGTTACCGGGGAGCTGTTTTTT. Residues: CASTPRGVTGELFF.

The chain employs TRBV30 and TRBJ1-5, with D perhaps matching TRBD1 (5 bases). Germline-derived CDR1 and CDR2 are GTSNPN and SVGIG (reference sequence). This CDR3 contains 14 residues. V was shortened by 2 bases and J by 4 bases, with 12 bases between the two germline ends. The CDR3 spells CAWSMGQVNQPQHF. CDR3 in DNA: TGTGCCTGGAGTATGGGGCAGGTGAATCAGCCCCAGCATTTT.

The CDR3 region is CASSSDRSYGYTF. CDR3 DNA sequence: TGCGCCAGCAGCTCGGACAGATCCTATGGCTACACCTTC. J is TRBJ1-2 and V is TRBV5-1, with a weak D call TRBD1 (6 bases). CDR3 length: 13 amino acids. Between the trimmed V and J ends, which lost 3 bases and 4 bases, there was a span of 10 bases. Germline CDR1 is SGHRS and CDR2 is YFSETQ.

The chain carries TRBV7-3 and TRBJ2-3; D might be TRBD1 (6 bases). Germline CDR1 SGHTA, CDR2 FQGTGA. V gave up 5 bases and J gave up 0 bases, with 15 bases separating them. This CDR3 spans 16 amino acids. The CDR3 nucleotides read TGTGCCAGCAGCACTGGGGTGGGGGCAAGCACAGATACGCAGTATTTT. This sequence encodes CASSTGVGASTDTQYF.

The gene calls are TRBV5-1 and TRBJ1-1; D call uncertain. Trimming removed 3 bases from V and 10 bases from J, with 16 bases in between. The CDR3 is 13 residues long. CDR1 is SGHRS, CDR2 YFSETQ, per germline. CDR3 sequence: CASSSGSLVGAFF. The DNA of the CDR3 is TGCGCCAGCAGCTCGGGGTCATTGGTTGGAGCTTTCTTT. The variable domain in full, with the rest retrieved from reference TRBV5-1 and TRBJ1-1, is KAGVTQTPRYLIKTRGQQVTLSCSPISGHRSVSWYQQTPGQGLQFLFEYFSETQRNKGNFPGRFSGRQFSNSRSEMNVSTLELGDSALYLCASSSGSLVGAFFGQGTRLTVV.

The genes are TRBV30 and TRBJ2-1; the D is unclear. From germline, CDR1 is GTSNPN and CDR2 SVGIG (reference sequence). Trimming cost V 2 bases and J 2 bases, with 7 bases left between them. This CDR3 has 13 residues. CDR3 DNA sequence: TGTGCCTGGAGTTCAGTTGCCTACAATGAGCAGTTCTTC. It specifies CAWSSVAYNEQFF.

Turning to this clone: Other DNA sequences from this sample encode an identical CDR3 as well. The V gene is TRBV5-5, the J gene TRBJ1-1; 7 bases map to TRBD1. CDR3 length equals 14 residues. From germline, CDR1 is SGHKS and CDR2 YYEKEE (reference sequence). V gave up 4 bases and J gave up 1 base; unmatched junction bases: 4. The CDR3 loop reads CASSLGQPNTEAFF. In DNA form, the CDR3 reads TGTGCCAGCAGCCTGGGACAGCCGAACACTGAAGCTTTCTTT.

This chain connects TRBV27 to TRBJ2-3, with D possibly being TRBD2 (5 bases). CDR1 and CDR2 from the germline V gene are MNHEY and SMNVEV (reference sequence). V lost 5 bases and J lost 4, with 16 bases in between. CDR3 length: 15 residues. CDR3 coding DNA: TGTGCCAGCAGTAGAGGGTCGGGTTGGGCAGATACGCAGTATTTT. It is translated as CASSRGSGWADTQYF.

This chain links TRBV11-2 with TRBJ2-1; possibly TRBD2 for D (5 bases). V was shortened by 0 bases and J by 9 bases, with 12 bases between the two germline ends. Germline lookup yields CDR1 SGHAT and CDR2 FQNNGV. The CDR3 extends over 14 amino acids. The DNA of the CDR3 is TGTGCCAGCAGCTTAGATCTCCCTAGCACTGAGCAGTTCTTC. Amino acids: CASSLDLPSTEQFF. The complete variable domain, with remaining parts taken from reference TRBV11-2 and TRBJ2-1, reads EAGVAQSPRYKIIEKRQSVAFWCNPISGHATLYWYQQILGQGPKLLIQFQNNGVVDDSQLPKDRFSAERLKGVDSTLKIQPAKLEDSAVYLCASSLDLPSTEQFFGPGTRLTVL.